This is a list of T cell receptor beta chains from one sample in a study of blood T cell repertoires in COVID-19. The method was immunoSEQ multiplex PCR; TCRdb's version includes in-frame clones alone and lacks a portion of them. The sample shows under 150,000 clones, around nine tenths of them seen only once. Material: peripheral blood. These receptors were collected from a woman aged 70-85 years who had recovered from COVID-19. Both conserved end residues are part of each CDR3. The D gene is left open where the match is weak. Some rows have no size entry. The others give once, few or many, or a class for an expanded clone.

D gene: TRBD2; clone size: .; J gene: TRBJ2-2; V gene: TRBV7-2; CDR3 DNA: TGTGCCATCAAATTTCGGGCGGGAGGGGGCCCCGGGGAGCTGTTTTTT; CDR3 protein: CAIKFRAGGGPGELFF
D gene: .; clone size: .; J gene: TRBJ1-5; V gene: TRBV7-2; CDR3 DNA: TGTGCCAGCAGCAAAATGGGGGCCCAACAGCCCCAGCATTTT; CDR3 protein: CASSKMGAQQPQHF
D gene: .; clone size: .; J gene: TRBJ1-1; V gene: TRBV16; CDR3 DNA: TGTGCCAGCAGCCAATGGCCATGGGAGATGAACACTGAAGCTTTCTTT; CDR3 protein: CASSQWPWEMNTEAFF
D gene: TRBD2; clone size: .; J gene: TRBJ2-7; V gene: TRBV7-2; CDR3 DNA: TGTGCCAGCAGCTTAAATAGCGGGGGGGCCTACGAGCAGTACTTC; CDR3 protein: CASSLNSGGAYEQYF
D gene: TRBD1; clone size: .; J gene: TRBJ2-6; V gene: TRBV6-6; CDR3 DNA: TGTGCCAGCAGGGACAGGGGCTCTGGGGCCAACGTCCTGACTTTC; CDR3 protein: CASRDRGSGANVLTF
D gene: .; clone size: .; J gene: TRBJ2-1; V gene: TRBV29-1; CDR3 DNA: TGCAGCGTTGGCTCGGGGAATGAGCAGTTCTTC; CDR3 protein: CSVGSGNEQFF
D gene: .; clone size: .; J gene: TRBJ2-7; V gene: TRBV7-2; CDR3 DNA: TGTGCCAGCAGCCGAACTGTCCACTACGAGCAGTACTTC; CDR3 protein: CASSRTVHYEQYF
D gene: .; clone size: .; J gene: TRBJ2-7; V gene: TRBV19; CDR3 DNA: TGTGCCAGTCGCCCCACGGGGTCCCCCGAGCAGTACTTC; CDR3 protein: CASRPTGSPEQYF
D gene: .; clone size: .; J gene: TRBJ2-1; V gene: TRBV19; CDR3 DNA: TGTGCCAGTAAGCAGGGGAGCTCCTACAATGAGCAGTTCTTC; CDR3 protein: CASKQGSSYNEQFF
D gene: .; clone size: .; J gene: TRBJ2-7; V gene: TRBV21-1; CDR3 DNA: TGTGCCAGCAGCAAAGAGGGACTAGCGGGAGGGCCGACGCGCGGGCAGTACTTC; CDR3 protein: CASSKEGLAGGPTRGQYF
D gene: .; clone size: .; J gene: TRBJ2-7; V gene: TRBV3-1/TRBV3-2; CDR3 DNA: TGTGCCAGCAGCCCCCGAACTCCCTACGAGCAGTACTTC; CDR3 protein: CASSPRTPYEQYF
D gene: .; clone size: .; J gene: TRBJ1-1; V gene: TRBV10-3; CDR3 DNA: TGTGCCATCACCCAAGGGGGTGGTACTGAAGCTTTCTTT; CDR3 protein: CAITQGGGTEAFF
D gene: .; clone size: once; J gene: TRBJ1-5; V gene: TRBV28; CDR3 DNA: TGTGCCAGCACCCCCGCAGGCCAGGCGCAGCCCCAGCATTTT; CDR3 protein: CASTPAGQAQPQHF
D gene: TRBD1; clone size: .; J gene: TRBJ2-7; V gene: TRBV27; CDR3 DNA: TGTGCCAGCAGCGGGACAGGGGTTTCCTACGAGCAGTACTTC; CDR3 protein: CASSGTGVSYEQYF
D gene: TRBD1; clone size: .; J gene: TRBJ2-6; V gene: TRBV5-4; CDR3 DNA: TGTGCCAGCAGCATCCGGACAGGGACGGTAACAGGGGCCAACGTCCTGACTTTC; CDR3 protein: CASSIRTGTVTGANVLTF
D gene: TRBD1; clone size: .; J gene: TRBJ1-5; V gene: TRBV3-1/TRBV3-2; CDR3 DNA: TGTGCCAGCAGTTCTACAGGGGGCAATCAGCCCCAGCATTTT; CDR3 protein: CASSSTGGNQPQHF
D gene: .; clone size: .; J gene: TRBJ2-5; V gene: TRBV27; CDR3 DNA: TGTGCCAGCACCCTGGCGGGGACTGAGACCCAGTACTTC; CDR3 protein: CASTLAGTETQYF
D gene: .; clone size: .; J gene: TRBJ2-7; V gene: TRBV29-1; CDR3 DNA: TGCAGCGTTGCGGGGGGCGGAGACCAGCAGTACTTC; CDR3 protein: CSVAGGGDQQYF
D gene: TRBD2; clone size: .; J gene: TRBJ2-1; V gene: TRBV5-1; CDR3 DNA: TGCGCCAGCAGCCAACCGACTAGCGGGGGATACAATGAGCAGTTCTTC; CDR3 protein: CASSQPTSGGYNEQFF
D gene: .; clone size: .; J gene: TRBJ2-2; V gene: TRBV7-2; CDR3 DNA: TGTGCCAGCAGCTTAGCCGTGTTCGGGGAGCTGTTTTTT; CDR3 protein: CASSLAVFGELFF
D gene: TRBD1; clone size: .; J gene: TRBJ2-5; V gene: TRBV5-1; CDR3 DNA: TGCGCCAGCAGCTTCCAGGGGGAGAAGACCCAGTACTTC; CDR3 protein: CASSFQGEKTQYF
D gene: .; clone size: .; J gene: TRBJ1-5; V gene: TRBV4-2; CDR3 DNA: TGTGCCAGCAGCCCACTCATACAGGGTCCCAATCAGCCCCAGCATTTT; CDR3 protein: CASSPLIQGPNQPQHF
D gene: TRBD2; clone size: .; J gene: TRBJ2-5; V gene: TRBV9; CDR3 DNA: TGTGCCAGCAGCGTACGACCGGGGGGGGCAGGTAGAGAGACCCAGTACTTC; CDR3 protein: CASSVRPGGAGRETQYF
D gene: TRBD2; clone size: .; J gene: TRBJ2-1; V gene: TRBV5-1; CDR3 DNA: TGCGCCAGCAGCTCCGGGACTAGCGACTACAATGAGCAGTTCTTC; CDR3 protein: CASSSGTSDYNEQFF
D gene: TRBD2; clone size: .; J gene: TRBJ2-1; V gene: TRBV5-1; CDR3 DNA: TGCGCCAGCAGTCAAGCGGGAGAAACCTACAATGAGCAGTTCTTC; CDR3 protein: CASSQAGETYNEQFF
D gene: TRBD2; clone size: .; J gene: TRBJ2-7; V gene: TRBV5-1; CDR3 DNA: TGCGCCAGCAGCTTAAGCGGGGGGCAATACGAGCAGTACTTC; CDR3 protein: CASSLSGGQYEQYF
D gene: TRBD1; clone size: .; J gene: TRBJ1-2; V gene: TRBV4-1; CDR3 DNA: TGCGCCAGCAGCCAAAGGGACAGGGGGGCTGGCTACACCTTC; CDR3 protein: CASSQRDRGAGYTF
D gene: TRBD2; clone size: once; J gene: TRBJ2-3; V gene: TRBV9; CDR3 DNA: TGTGCCAGCAGCGGACTTAGCGGGGGGGATACGCAGTATTTT; CDR3 protein: CASSGLSGGDTQYF
D gene: TRBD1; clone size: .; J gene: TRBJ2-7; V gene: TRBV9; CDR3 DNA: TGTGCCAGCAGCGTAGCCGCGACAGGGTTCTACGAGCAGTACTTC; CDR3 protein: CASSVAATGFYEQYF
D gene: .; clone size: .; J gene: TRBJ1-5; V gene: TRBV19; CDR3 DNA: TGTGCCAGTAGTATTAGCGGGGCCGATCAGCCCCAGCATTTT; CDR3 protein: CASSISGADQPQHF
D gene: .; clone size: .; J gene: TRBJ2-5; V gene: TRBV19; CDR3 DNA: TGTGCCAGTACCCTTGACAGGCGCAGAGAGACCCAGTACTTC; CDR3 protein: CASTLDRRRETQYF
D gene: .; clone size: .; J gene: TRBJ2-5; V gene: TRBV7-9; CDR3 DNA: TGTGCCAGCAGCTTAGTTCCGCAAGAGACCCAGTACTTC; CDR3 protein: CASSLVPQETQYF
D gene: TRBD2; clone size: .; J gene: TRBJ2-5; V gene: TRBV5-1; CDR3 DNA: TGCGCCAGCAGCCCGGGGGGGGGCCGGGAGACCCAGTACTTC; CDR3 protein: CASSPGGGRETQYF
D gene: .; clone size: .; J gene: TRBJ1-5; V gene: TRBV6-2/TRBV6-3; CDR3 DNA: TGTGCCAGCAGCCCTCGGGATCAGCCCCAGCATTTT; CDR3 protein: CASSPRDQPQHF
D gene: TRBD1; clone size: .; J gene: TRBJ1-4; V gene: TRBV18; CDR3 DNA: TGTGCCAGCTCACGGGACAGGGGAGGCGAAAAACTGTTTTTT; CDR3 protein: CASSRDRGGEKLFF
D gene: TRBD1; clone size: .; J gene: TRBJ1-2; V gene: TRBV3-1/TRBV3-2; CDR3 DNA: TGTGCCAGCAGCCCTTATGACAGGGGGCTCAACTATGGCTACACCTTC; CDR3 protein: CASSPYDRGLNYGYTF
D gene: .; clone size: once; J gene: TRBJ1-1; V gene: TRBV5-1; CDR3 DNA: TGCGCCAGCAGCTTGCTTGGCGGGCACACTGAAGCTTTCTTT; CDR3 protein: CASSLLGGHTEAFF
D gene: TRBD1; clone size: few; J gene: TRBJ1-4; V gene: TRBV5-1; CDR3 DNA: TGCGCCAGCAGCTCGGGACAGATAAGCTTCGGTTCAGGAAAACTGTTTTTT; CDR3 protein: CASSSGQISFGSGKLFF
D gene: .; clone size: .; J gene: TRBJ1-6; V gene: TRBV28; CDR3 DNA: TGTGCCAGCAGAGGACAGATTGATTCACCCCTCCACTTT; CDR3 protein: CASRGQIDSPLHF
D gene: .; clone size: .; J gene: TRBJ1-5; V gene: TRBV27; CDR3 DNA: TGTGCCAGCAGCCCCCTGACAGGCTACAATCAGCCCCAGCATTTT; CDR3 protein: CASSPLTGYNQPQHF
D gene: TRBD2; clone size: .; J gene: TRBJ2-7; V gene: TRBV6-5; CDR3 DNA: TGTGCCAGCTCTGCTCTGGGACTAGCGGGCTACGAGCAGTACTTC; CDR3 protein: CASSALGLAGYEQYF
D gene: TRBD1; clone size: .; J gene: TRBJ2-3; V gene: TRBV7-6; CDR3 DNA: TGTGCCAGCAGCTCCGGACAGGGGCGCTTTTTCGCAGATACGCAGTATTTT; CDR3 protein: CASSSGQGRFFADTQYF
D gene: .; clone size: .; J gene: TRBJ1-5; V gene: TRBV5-1; CDR3 DNA: TGCGCCAGCAGCTTGGGGGGCGGCAATCAGCCCCAGCATTTT; CDR3 protein: CASSLGGGNQPQHF
D gene: .; clone size: .; J gene: TRBJ2-3; V gene: TRBV30; CDR3 DNA: TGTGCCCAACGCCGGGGGGCTAGCACAGATACGCAGTATTTT; CDR3 protein: CAQRRGASTDTQYF
D gene: .; clone size: .; J gene: TRBJ2-5; V gene: TRBV5-1; CDR3 DNA: TGCGCCAGCAGCTCTTTGGGACTTGGGGAGGAGACCCAGTACTTC; CDR3 protein: CASSSLGLGEETQYF